A single sample gave rise to the 19 T cell receptor beta chains below, sequenced in a study of blood T cell repertoires in COVID-19. The table came from immunoSEQ multiplex PCR; TCRdb's copy has only in-frame clones and leaves some out. Here the sample spans 150,000 to 180,000 clones, over 65% being singletons. Material: peripheral blood. These receptor sequences come from a man at least 80 years old with acute or convalescent COVID-19.

The V and J genes are TRBV5-1 and TRBJ1-1; 8 bases match TRBD1. V lost 0 bases to trimming and J lost 6 bases; unmatched junction nucleotides: 4. CDR1 and CDR2 (germline): SGHRS, YFSETQ. This CDR3 spans 14 amino acids. CDR3 bases: TGCGCCAGCAGCTTGGGGACAGGGCTCGCTGAAGCTTTCTTT. Encoded protein: CASSLGTGLAEAFF. The full variable domain, in which reference TRBV5-1 and TRBJ1-1 provide the parts outside the CDR3, is KAGVTQTPRYLIKTRGQQVTLSCSPISGHRSVSWYQQTPGQGLQFLFEYFSETQRNKGNFPGRFSGRQFSNSRSEMNVSTLELGDSALYLCASSLGTGLAEAFFGQGTRLTVV.

The V call is TRBV19, the J call TRBJ2-2, with 8 bases identical to TRBD1. The J segment lost 3 bases and the V segment lost 9 bases, leaving 6 bases of the junction unmatched. The CDR3 length is 14 residues. Germline assignment: CDR1 LNHDA and CDR2 SQIVND (reference sequence). CDR3 amino acids: CASLDRGDTGELFF. The CDR3 coding sequence is TGTGCCAGCCTCGACAGGGGAGACACCGGGGAGCTGTTTTTT.

This clone was counted a single time. The chain combines TRBV7-2 with TRBJ2-3; 16 nucleotides align to TRBD2. V dropped 3 bases and J dropped 5; count of bases not matched to a gene: 5. The CDR3 spans 17 residues. Germline assignment: CDR1 SGHTA and CDR2 FQGNSA. CDR3 residues: CASSFGTSGGALDTQYF. For the CDR3, the DNA is TGTGCCAGCAGCTTCGGGACTAGCGGGGGGGCCCTAGATACGCAGTATTTT.

The gene calls are TRBV9 and TRBJ2-5; D remains unclear. V was pared by 0 bases and J by 5 bases, with 8 bases between. CDR3 length: 13 residues. Looked up from germline, CDR1 is SGDLS and CDR2 is YYNGEE. The chain's CDR3 is CASSVDYRETQYF. The CDR3 nucleotides read TGTGCCAGCAGCGTAGATTATCGGGAGACCCAGTACTTC.

V gene TRBV7-8 combines with J gene TRBJ1-5, with D unclear. V shed 5 bases and J shed 3 bases, with 14 bases lying between them. CDR3 size: 15 residues. The germline V gene has CDR1 SGHVS and CDR2 FQNEAQ. CDR3: CASSRAGRDNQPQHF. The DNA of the CDR3 is TGTGCCAGCAGCCGAGCGGGCAGAGACAATCAGCCCCAGCATTTT.

The V gene is TRBV5-1, the J gene TRBJ2-2, with D possibly being TRBD1 (6 bases). This CDR3 is 15 amino acids long. Trimming cost V 2 bases and J 6 bases, with 14 bases left between them. In germline, CDR1 is SGHRS, CDR2 YFSETQ. DNA for the CDR3: TGCGCCAGCAGCTTACAGGGAATGGGTGCCGGGGAGCTGTTTTTT. This codes for CASSLQGMGAGELFF.

The chain links TRBV12-3 or TRBV12-4 to TRBJ1-2, with a weak D call TRBD1 (6 bases). Trimming pared 5 bases from V and 5 bases from J, leaving 12 bases between. The CDR3 totals 13 residues. The CDR3 DNA reads TGTGCCAGCAGTCTCGAGCAGGGGTATGGCTACACCTTC. Its protein product is CASSLEQGYGYTF.

The chain links TRBV25-1 to TRBJ2-1; D may be TRBD2 (5 bases). The CDR3 length is 13 residues. V shed 0 bases and J shed 12 bases, with 12 bases lying between them. Per the germline V gene, CDR1 is MGHDK and CDR2 is SYGVNS. The CDR3 loop is CASSEYMRVGQFF. The CDR3 DNA follows: TGTGCCAGCAGTGAATATATGAGGGTAGGGCAGTTCTTC.

The V and J genes are TRBV9 and TRBJ2-5, with a possible D match to TRBD2 (5 bases). CDR1 is SGDLS, CDR2 YYNGEE, per germline. Trimming left V 4 bases short and J 0 bases short, with 7 bases between. This CDR3 comprises 13 residues. The CDR3 bases are TGTGCCAGCAGCTTGGACTACCAAGAGACCCAGTACTTC. Its translation is CASSLDYQETQYF.

About this clone: The same CDR3 arises from other DNA sequences in this sample as well. This chain connects TRBV10-3 to TRBJ2-5, with a tentative D call TRBD1 (6 bases). This CDR3 is built from 12 residues. Germline V gene sequence: CDR1 ENHRY, CDR2 SYGVKD. The V and J ends lost 3 bases and 4 bases respectively, with 6 bases between them. The CDR3: CAISDRGETQYF. Written as DNA, the CDR3 is TGTGCCATCAGTGACAGGGGAGAGACCCAGTACTTC.

Here the CDR3 DNA reads TGTGCCAGCAGCCCTACAGGGCGCGGAAACACCATATATTTT. Translation: CASSPTGRGNTIYF. V is TRBV7-3 and J is TRBJ1-3; possibly TRBD1 for D (6 bases). V was cut by 5 bases and J by 4 bases, with 12 bases left in between. Germline CDR1 SGHTA, CDR2 FQGTGA. The CDR3 has 14 amino acids.

There are a few counts of this clone. The chain has TRBV9 and TRBJ1-4, with 9 nucleotides matching TRBD1. The V segment lost 3 bases and the J segment 5 bases; nucleotides outside the gene matches: 20. The CDR3 length is 20 residues. The germline CDR1 and CDR2 sequences are SGDLS and YYNGEE. The CDR3 sequence is CASSAHHPGTGNRVNEKLFF. Written as DNA, the CDR3 is TGTGCCAGCAGCGCTCACCACCCTGGGACAGGGAATAGAGTAAATGAAAAACTGTTTTTT.

The V gene is TRBV6-2 or TRBV6-3, the J gene TRBJ2-7, with 7 bases lining up with TRBD1. In germline, CDR1 is MNHEY, CDR2 SVGEGT. The CDR3 totals 13 residues. V trimming: 2 bases; J trimming: 5 bases; junction bases outside the gene matches: 3. The CDR3 loop is CASSYPTGNEQYV. CDR3 nucleotides: TGTGCCAGCAGTTACCCGACAGGGAACGAGCAGTACGTC.

This clone was recorded a few times. The chain couples TRBV2 to TRBJ1-5; 8 nucleotides match TRBD1. The V and J ends lost 7 bases and 2 bases, in that order; junction bases with no gene match: 4. Germline V gene lookup returns CDR1 SNHLY and CDR2 FYNNEI. CDR3 length equals 14 residues. The CDR3 DNA follows: TGTGCCAGCAACAGGGGGTACGGCAATCAGCCCCAGCATTTT. Amino acids: CASNRGYGNQPQHF.

The V gene is TRBV6-2 or TRBV6-3, the J gene TRBJ2-1; 8 nucleotides agree with TRBD2. The CDR3 is 17 residues long. Germline lookup yields CDR1 MNHEY and CDR2 SVGEGT. The junction had 9 bases not matched to a gene; V was cut back by 5 bases and J by 0 bases. The DNA for the CDR3 is TGTGCCAGCAGTCACCACCTCCTAGCGGGCTCCTACAATGAGCAGTTCTTC. This gives the protein CASSHHLLAGSYNEQFF.

The chain couples TRBV6-5 to TRBJ2-5; weak D call: TRBD2 (5 bases). Trimming stripped 6 bases from V and 10 bases from J, with 15 bases between. The length of the CDR3 is 12 residues. Germline V gene lookup returns CDR1 MNHEY and CDR2 SVGAGI. CDR3 sequence (DNA): TGTGCCAGCAGGTCCGGGGTATTGAGCCAGTACTTC. Its translation is CASRSGVLSQYF.

This chain uses TRBV6-2 or TRBV6-3 with TRBJ1-5, with D hard to call. Germline loops: CDR1 MNHEY, CDR2 SVGEGT. Between the trimmed V and J ends, which lost 5 bases and 9 bases, there was a span of 11 bases. The CDR3 runs to 12 residues. CDR3: CASSDDGWPQHF. The CDR3 DNA reads as TGTGCCAGCAGTGACGACGGGTGGCCCCAGCATTTT.

The chain links TRBV5-1 to TRBJ2-1; 10 bases match TRBD2. From germline, CDR1 is SGHRS and CDR2 YFSETQ. V trimming: 1 base; J trimming: 4 bases; junction bases outside the gene matches: 5. The CDR3 is made up of 16 amino acids. The DNA of the CDR3 is TGCGCCAGCAGCTTGACCCCTAGCGGGGGATACAATGAGCAGTTCTTC. Amino acids: CASSLTPSGGYNEQFF.

The chain links TRBV3-1 (or the pseudogene TRBV3-2) to TRBJ1-6, with 7 nucleotides matching TRBD1. The V gene's germline CDR1 is LGHDT and CDR2 YNNKEL (reference sequence). The CDR3 has 15 residues. Trimming cost V 6 bases and J 6 bases; bases outside gene matches: 8. The CDR3 nucleotides are TGTGCCAGCAGTCTTCCGGGACAGATTAATTCACCCCTCCACTTT. Encoded protein: CASSLPGQINSPLHF.